Listed here are 24 T cell receptor beta chains from one sample, sequenced in a study of regulatory T cells in long-lasting Graves disease. Indicated time point: newly diagnosed GD, antithyroid drugs for less than 3 months. From RNA extracted from PBMCs, the TCR library was made. Arm-PCR of CDR3 regions and iRepertoire HTBI primers were the basis on which TCR beta libraries were built. A single record per CDR3 protein comes from TCRdb applying MiXCR to the multiplex PCR reads. This sample yields hundreds of thousands of distinct CDR3 sequences, of which about a sixth are seen a single time; 9.5% to 12% belongs to the top ten. The sample was also linked to a second study, of T cells in Graves' hyperthyroidism and ophthalmopathy.

The sample in question was peripheral blood mononuclear cells (PBMCs), obtained at new diagnosis, from a patient treated with antithyroid drugs. The receptors stem from a woman aged 30 to 39 with Graves disease.

In its sample, this clonotype was seen a few times. The V gene is TRBV2, the J gene TRBJ2-1; D might be TRBD1 or TRBD2, each matching 5 bases. V shed 7 bases and J shed 2 bases, with 9 bases lying between them. CDR3 size: 13 residues. CDR1 and CDR2 from the germline V gene are SNHLY and FYNNEI. The CDR3 DNA sequence: TGTGCCAGCAACCAGGGACCCTACAATGAGCAGTTCTTC. Protein sequence: CASNQGPYNEQFF. Using reference TRBV2 and TRBJ2-1 for the parts outside the CDR3, the full variable domain is EPEVTQTPSHQVTQMGQEVILRCVPISNHLYFYWYRQILGQKVEFLVSFYNNEISEKSEIFDDQFSVERPDGSNFTLKIRSTKLEDSAMYFCASNQGPYNEQFFGPGTRLTVL.

This clonotype has at least ten counts. V is TRBV20-1 and J is TRBJ1-5; D possibly corresponds to TRBD1 (5 bases). The germline V gene encodes CDR1 DFQATT and CDR2 SNEGSKA (reference sequence). The CDR3 covers 14 residues. Trimming stripped 3 bases from V and 6 bases from J, with 15 bases between. The CDR3 here is CSASSRGVSQPQHF. For the CDR3, the DNA is TGCAGTGCTAGTAGTAGGGGTGTGAGTCAGCCCCAGCATTTT.

V and J are TRBV19 and TRBJ1-2; D possibly corresponds to TRBD1 (5 bases). This CDR3 contains 15 residues. Germline V gene sequence: CDR1 LNHDA, CDR2 SQIVND (reference sequence). V was pared by 6 bases and J by 0 bases, with 14 bases between. Here the CDR3 reads CASRRPGRANYGYTF. The DNA for the CDR3 is TGTGCCAGTAGGAGACCGGGACGGGCTAACTATGGCTACACCTTC.

At least ten counts were recorded for this clonotype. V usage is TRBV20-1 and J usage is TRBJ1-1; D is ambiguous. V lost 3 bases, J lost 11 bases, and 13 bases lay in between. The CDR3 runs to 11 residues. Germline V gives CDR1 DFQATT, CDR2 SNEGSKA (reference sequence). This chain's CDR3 is CSARRARWAFF. CDR3 in DNA: TGCAGTGCTAGGAGGGCCCGTTGGGCTTTCTTT.

There are many counts of this clonotype. This rearrangement joins TRBV7-2 to TRBJ2-1; no firm D call. The CDR3 sequence is 15 residues long. Germline CDR1 reads SGHTA; CDR2 reads FQGNSA. V was clipped by 6 bases and J by 0 bases, with 12 bases between them. The CDR3 DNA sequence: TGTGCCAGCAGATCTACGTGGGGCTCCTACAATGAGCAGTTCTTC. The encoded protein is CASRSTWGSYNEQFF.

This chain connects TRBV19 to TRBJ2-5; perhaps TRBD1 as D (6 bases). V was trimmed by 1 base and J by 0 bases, leaving 12 bases between them. The CDR3 extends over 16 amino acids. Germline CDR1 is LNHDA and CDR2 is SQIVND (reference sequence). The CDR3 region is CASSIAFRDNQETQYF. The DNA of the CDR3 is TGTGCCAGTAGTATAGCCTTCCGGGACAACCAAGAGACCCAGTACTTC.

This clonotype has at least ten counts. The chain combines TRBV28 with TRBJ1-2; D not certain. The ends were cut back, 4 bases at V and 3 bases at J, with 3 bases in the middle. Germline lookup yields CDR1 MDHEN and CDR2 SYDVKM. This CDR3 spans 11 amino acids. In nucleotides, the CDR3 is TGTGCCAGCAGTTATGACTATGGCTACACCTTC. Amino acids: CASSYDYGYTF.

This clonotype was counted ten times or more. The chain couples TRBV27 to TRBJ2-7; 10 bases agree with TRBD2. The ends lost 6 bases at V and 4 bases at J; junction bases unmatched: 12. From germline, CDR1 is MNHEY and CDR2 SMNVEV (reference sequence). This CDR3 spans 16 amino acids. CDR3 sequence reads: CASSTGSSGRVYEQYF. The CDR3 nucleotides are TGTGCCAGCAGCACCGGTTCTAGCGGGAGAGTTTACGAGCAGTACTTC.

This clonotype was recorded at least ten times. V usage is TRBV27 and J usage is TRBJ2-7, with a tentative D call TRBD1 (5 bases). The CDR3 covers 15 residues. CDR1 is MNHEY, CDR2 SMNVEV, per germline (reference sequence). V shed 2 bases and J shed 2 bases, with 13 bases lying between them. This CDR3 reads CASSLGTGLTYEQYF. CDR3 nucleotides: TGTGCCAGCAGTTTAGGTACAGGTCTCACCTACGAGCAGTACTTC.

The V and J genes are TRBV20-1 and TRBJ2-2; D not certain. From germline, CDR1 is DFQATT and CDR2 SNEGSKA (reference sequence). With 5 bases removed from V and 6 bases from J, the gap between germline ends came to 22 bases. The CDR3 runs to 16 residues. DNA of the CDR3: TGCAGTGCTCGTCCTACCGGGCAACTCTATGCCGGGGAGCTGTTTTTT. It encodes CSARPTGQLYAGELFF.

This chain connects TRBV9 to TRBJ1-3; the D is unclear. Looked up from germline, CDR1 is SGDLS and CDR2 is YYNGEE. The CDR3 consists of 15 residues. V was cut by 0 bases and J by 0 bases, with 7 bases left in between. CDR3 protein: CASSVGSSSGNTIYF. CDR3 bases: TGTGCCAGCAGCGTAGGCTCGAGCTCTGGAAACACCATATATTTT.

The sample holds many counts of this clonotype. In DNA form, the CDR3 reads TGTGCCTGGAGTCGAAGCGTTAATCAGCCCCAGCATTTT. As protein: CAWSRSVNQPQHF. The V gene is TRBV30, the J gene TRBJ1-5, with D hard to call. The CDR3 loop spans 13 amino acids. V shed 2 bases and J shed 4 bases, with 9 bases lying between them. Germline-derived CDR1 and CDR2 are GTSNPN and SVGIG (reference sequence).

This clonotype was seen repeatedly, ten times or more. The CDR3 region is CASSPNDRETDTQYF. The CDR3 DNA reads TGTGCCAGCTCACCGAACGACAGGGAAACAGATACGCAGTATTTT. The chain joins TRBV18 to TRBJ2-3; 7 bases line up with TRBD1. From germline, CDR1 is KGHSH and CDR2 LQKENI. There are 15 residues in the CDR3. The trim removed 3 bases at V and 3 bases at J, leaving 6 bases unmatched.

This clonotype appeared many times. Here the CDR3 DNA reads TGTGCCAGCAGTGAAATGCAGGGGGCCATCATGAACACTGAAGCTTTCTTT. It translates to CASSEMQGAIMNTEAFF. The rearrangement links TRBV6-1 to TRBJ1-1; 8 bases align to TRBD1. From germline, CDR1 is MNHNS and CDR2 SASEGT. The CDR3 consists of 17 residues. V lost 2 bases and J lost 0; bases outside the gene matches: 8.

This chain uses TRBV20-1 with TRBJ2-1, with 8 bases aligning to TRBD1. V lost 6 bases, J lost 3 bases, and 4 bases stayed unmatched. Germline V gene data show CDR1 as DFQATT and CDR2 as SNEGSKA (reference sequence). This CDR3 contains 13 residues. For the CDR3, the DNA is TGCAGTGCCAGACAGGGGAGCTACAATGAGCAGTTCTTC. Its translation is CSARQGSYNEQFF.

This clonotype was seen many times. The rearrangement links TRBV28 to TRBJ1-2, with D uncertain. The length of the CDR3 is 12 residues. Between the trimmed V and J ends, which lost 4 bases and 4 bases, there was a span of 7 bases. From germline, CDR1 is MDHEN and CDR2 SYDVKM. For the CDR3, the DNA is TGTGCCAGCAGTTCGAACCTCTATGGCTACACCTTC. Translation: CASSSNLYGYTF.

The V call is TRBV6-2 or TRBV6-3, the J call TRBJ2-5; perhaps TRBD2 as D (6 bases). The CDR3 consists of 14 residues. Germline CDR1 MNHEY, CDR2 SVGEGT. V was clipped by 7 bases and J by 4 bases, with 16 bases between them. This chain's CDR3 is CASTVSSVRETQYF. CDR3 coding DNA: TGTGCCAGCACCGTTTCTAGCGTCCGAGAGACCCAGTACTTC.

This chain uses TRBV4-3 with TRBJ2-1, with a tentative D call TRBD2 (5 bases). V lost 0 bases to trimming and J lost 10 bases, with 13 bases between them. Germline loops: CDR1 LGHNA, CDR2 YSLEER. The CDR3 is 14 residues long. The CDR3 nucleotides are TGCGCCAGCAGCCAAGAGGGAGAACGGTCCGAGCAGTTCTTC. This encodes CASSQEGERSEQFF.

Many counts were recorded for this clonotype. V usage is TRBV7-2 and J usage is TRBJ2-1; D call uncertain. This CDR3 region has 14 residues. Germline CDR1 SGHTA, CDR2 FQGNSA. V was cut by 1 base and J by 5 bases, with 9 bases left in between. In DNA, the CDR3 is TGTGCCAGCAGCTTAGGGCAAGCAAACAATGAGCAGTTCTTC. Its translation is CASSLGQANNEQFF.

At least ten counts were recorded for this clonotype. The J gene is TRBJ2-1, the V gene TRBV20-1, with D unresolved. The V gene's germline CDR1 is DFQATT and CDR2 SNEGSKA (reference sequence). The CDR3 sequence is 18 residues long. Deletions cut 1 base from V and 9 bases from J, with 28 bases between. CDR3 region: CSARGWVETRMDDSEQFF. The CDR3 DNA follows: TGCAGTGCTAGAGGCTGGGTTGAGACCAGAATGGACGATAGTGAGCAGTTCTTC.

This clonotype was counted ten times or more. The rearrangement uses TRBV20-1 and TRBJ2-7; D might be TRBD2 (5 bases). The V end was cut by 3 bases, the J end by 0 bases, with 12 bases between. Germline-derived CDR1 and CDR2 are DFQATT and SNEGSKA (reference sequence). CDR3 length: 14 amino acids. CDR3 in DNA: TGCAGTGCTAGGTCAGCGGAGTCCTCCTACGAGCAGTACTTC. This codes for CSARSAESSYEQYF.

This sequence joins TRBV10-2 and TRBJ2-1, with 7 positions matching TRBD2. This CDR3 region has 19 residues. The ends lost 6 bases at V and 1 base at J; junction bases unmatched: 18. The germline CDR1 and CDR2 sequences are WSHSY and SAAADI. CDR3: CASRGLRGPREGSYNEQFF. For the CDR3, the DNA is TGCGCCAGCAGGGGACTAAGAGGGCCTAGGGAAGGTTCCTACAATGAGCAGTTCTTC.

Ten or more counts support this clonotype. This rearrangement joins TRBV18 to TRBJ2-3; tentatively, D is TRBD1 (5 bases). The CDR3 is 13 amino acids. V was cut by 3 bases and J by 9 bases, with 13 bases left in between. Germline CDR1 is KGHSH and CDR2 is LQKENI. CDR3 in amino acids: CASSPQGRKTQYF. The CDR3 DNA is TGTGCCAGCTCACCCCAGGGAAGGAAAACGCAGTATTTT.

In its sample, this clonotype was seen many times. V and J are TRBV9 and TRBJ1-2, with D uncertain. CDR3 length equals 14 residues. Germline CDR1 and CDR2: SGDLS and YYNGEE. V was clipped by 0 bases and J by 4 bases, with 10 bases between them. The CDR3 nucleotides read TGTGCCAGCAGCGTAGAGATCGACTTCTATGGCTACACCTTC. Its protein is CASSVEIDFYGYTF.